This TCR beta chain was recorded in a study of cytomegalovirus exposure and HLA in healthy donors. Turning to the study itself: Caucasian-associated ancestry cluster membership applied to just over 80% of around 400 genotyped donors.

Germline-derived CDR1 and CDR2 are GTSNPN and SVGIG (reference sequence). The CDR3 length is 14 residues. J was trimmed by 1 base and V by 4 bases; bases with no gene match: 2. Note on this clone: The antigen remains unidentified.

Study-wide findings and caveats: Per published reports, the classifier diagnosed cytomegalovirus status with high specificity and sensitivity. Within the data, a cluster of highly shared sequence variants was likely a sequencing artifact. Most subjects had HLA-A and HLA-B alleles reportedly predicted accurately by TCR beta sequences.

Researchers ran the PCR with 60 Vbeta and 13 Jbeta primers. Profiled with immunoSEQ multiplex PCR; TCRdb holds only in-frame clones, not every one. Of approximately 170,000 clones listed, roughly 80% are singletons. Sequencing was done on a sample of PBMCs. This chain connects TRBV30 to TRBJ2-3; TRBD1 matches at 10 bases. This receptor was taken from a male donor in good health and CMV-seronegative. CDR3 DNA: TGTGCCTGGACCGGGACAGGGGGCACAGATACGCAGTATTTT. This translates into CAWTGTGGTDTQYF. Variable domain in full (rest from reference TRBV30 and TRBJ2-3): SQTIHQWPATLVQPVGSPLSLECTVEGTSNPNLYWYRQAAGRGLQLLFYSVGIGQISSEVPQNLSASRPQDRQFILSSKKLLLSDSGFYLCAWTGTGGTDTQYFGPGTRLTVL.